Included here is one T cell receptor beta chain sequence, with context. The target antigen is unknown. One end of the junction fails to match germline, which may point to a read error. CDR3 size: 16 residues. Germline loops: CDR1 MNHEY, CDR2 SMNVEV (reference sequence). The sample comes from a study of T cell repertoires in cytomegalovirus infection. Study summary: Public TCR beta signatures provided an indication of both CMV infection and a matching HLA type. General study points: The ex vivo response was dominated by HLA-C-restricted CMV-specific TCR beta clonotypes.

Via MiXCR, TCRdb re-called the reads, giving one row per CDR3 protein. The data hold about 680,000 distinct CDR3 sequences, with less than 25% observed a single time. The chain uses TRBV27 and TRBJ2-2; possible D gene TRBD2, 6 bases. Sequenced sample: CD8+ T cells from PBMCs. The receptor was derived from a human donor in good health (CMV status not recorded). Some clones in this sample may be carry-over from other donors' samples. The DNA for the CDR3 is TGTGCCGGCAGTTTAGGAGCGGGCCTTCACACCGGGGAGCTGTTTTTT. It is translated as CAGSLGAGLHTGELFF.